This TCR beta chain was obtained from a study of blood T cell repertoires in COVID-19. As for the study in general: Acute and convalescent COVID-19 specimens originated in the United States, Italy and Spain.

Seattle-derived patients entered the study during active infection and were followed longitudinally. In the study's own analysis: Amplification of reference gene primers was used by the study to estimate nucleated cell counts. Only in-frame clones appear in the TCRdb table, and some are missing; sequencing was by immunoSEQ multiplex PCR. V, J and clone size reflect that table, while D and trimming were determined from the DNA. The sample lists over 150,000 clones, 83% occurring once. CDR3 length equals 13 residues. V lost 0 bases and J lost 2, with 4 bases in between. Looked up from germline, CDR1 is WNHNN and CDR2 is SYGVQD (reference sequence).

Input material: peripheral blood. The chain carries TRBV10-1 and TRBJ1-2; D ambiguous. The TCR was taken from a woman aged 55-70 years with COVID-19, enrolled during active disease. The CDR3 is CASSESVNYGYTF. The DNA of the CDR3 is TGCGCCAGCAGTGAGTCCGTCAACTATGGCTACACCTTC.